The 2 T cell receptor beta chains presented below share a single source sample, sequenced in a study of chemoradiotherapy in HPV16-positive cancers. Clones were sequenced by immunoSEQ multiplex PCR, and TCRdb holds only the in-frame ones, with some missing. This table holds tens of thousands of clones, roughly 90% found once. The input for sequencing was blood, taken from a patient who underwent chemoradiotherapy. These receptors were taken from a human donor with HPV-associated anogenital cancer.

The count of this clone is one. The genes are TRBV4-1 and TRBJ2-5; TRBD1 is a possible D gene (7 bases). Per the germline V gene, CDR1 is MGHRA and CDR2 is YSYEKL. V dropped 0 bases and J dropped 9 bases, with 17 bases sitting between them. CDR3 length: 15 residues. The CDR3 reads CASSQEGGTARAQYF. Here the CDR3 DNA reads TGCGCCAGCAGCCAAGAAGGGGGGACAGCCCGGGCCCAGTACTTC.

This sequence joins TRBV4-1 and TRBJ2-7; D gene uncertain. This CDR3 has 13 amino acids. CDR1 is MGHRA and CDR2 is YSYEKL in the germline V gene. V was shortened by 4 bases and J by 4 bases, with 11 bases between the two germline ends. The CDR3, as DNA: TGCGCCAGCAGCCTGCAGGAATCGTACGAGCAGTACTTC. Its protein is CASSLQESYEQYF.